These T cell receptor beta chains were read from a single sample in a study of resident and recirculating memory T cells in vitiligo. TCRdb keeps only in-frame clones here, not all; method: immunoSEQ multiplex PCR. The table lists roughly 80,000 clones, roughly nine tenths of them singletons, with about 5% in the top ten. Sequenced sample: blood. Receptors originate from a male donor with vitiligo. Both conserved end residues are part of each CDR3. A D gene is named only where the DNA matches it firmly. Not all rows give a size; the values are once, few, many and, for expanded clones, a class.

abundance,v_gene,j_gene,d_gene,CDR3aa,CDR3nt
.,TRBV5-8,TRBJ1-5,.,CASRSIGGSNQPQHF,TGTGCCAGCAGGTCCATCGGAGGGAGCAATCAGCCCCAGCATTTT
.,TRBV6-5,TRBJ1-1,TRBD1,CASSYWGQGNTEAFF,TGTGCCAGCAGTTACTGGGGACAGGGTAACACTGAAGCTTTCTTT
.,TRBV28,TRBJ1-2,.,CASRVGGSYGYTF,TGTGCGAGCAGGGTAGGGGGTAGCTATGGCTACACCTTC
.,TRBV7-9,TRBJ1-4,.,CASSTYRDIVNEKLFF,TGTGCCAGCAGCACCTACCGGGACATTGTTAATGAAAAACTGTTTTTT
.,TRBV9,TRBJ1-2,TRBD1,CASSAPTGGSNGYTF,TGTGCCAGCAGCGCCCCCACAGGGGGCTCGAATGGCTACACCTTC
.,TRBV4-1,TRBJ2-1,.,CASSPSPADPPDEQFF,TGCGCCAGCAGCCCCTCGCCAGCGGACCCCCCCGATGAGCAGTTCTTC
.,TRBV28,TRBJ2-5,TRBD2,CASSLTSGSQETQYF,TGTGCCAGCAGTTTAACTAGCGGTTCCCAAGAGACCCAGTACTTC
.,TRBV7-7,TRBJ2-1,.,CASSPNLGELIEQFF,TGTGCCAGCAGCCCCAACCTCGGGGAGTTGATTGAGCAGTTCTTC
few,TRBV4-2,TRBJ1-1,.,CASSQVTRGDTEAFF,TGTGCCAGCAGCCAAGTAACCAGGGGAGACACTGAAGCTTTCTTT
.,TRBV30,TRBJ1-5,.,CAWTGNRVNQPQHF,TGTGCCTGGACCGGGAACAGGGTAAATCAGCCCCAGCATTTT
.,TRBV2,TRBJ1-1,TRBD1,CASSGTGAEAFF,TGTGCCAGCAGTGGGACAGGGGCTGAAGCTTTCTTT
.,TRBV5-6,TRBJ2-7,TRBD1,CASSPGYRGYEQYF,TGTGCCAGCAGCCCTGGTTACAGGGGATACGAGCAGTACTTC
.,TRBV10-3,TRBJ2-3,TRBD2,CAIQGSGSIADTQYF,TGTGCCATCCAGGGGAGCGGGAGTATCGCAGATACGCAGTATTTT
once,TRBV10-3,TRBJ2-7,.,CASGQESYEQYF,TGTGCCAGCGGCCAAGAATCCTACGAGCAGTACTTC
.,TRBV2,TRBJ1-5,.,CASSEVGHNQPQHF,TGTGCCAGCAGTGAAGTGGGGCACAATCAGCCCCAGCATTTT
.,TRBV28,TRBJ2-1,TRBD1,CASSLARGPRTYNEQFF,TGTGCCAGCAGTTTAGCTAGGGGGCCGAGGACCTACAATGAGCAGTTCTTC
.,TRBV10-3,TRBJ2-6,.,CAISSTRETSGANVLTF,TGTGCCATCAGTTCGACACGGGAAACCTCTGGGGCCAACGTCCTGACTTTC
once,TRBV7-3,TRBJ2-3,.,CASSLGGATDTQYF,TGTGCCAGCAGCCTAGGGGGGGCCACAGATACGCAGTATTTT
.,TRBV18,TRBJ1-5,.,CATSGGVGASNQPQHF,TGTGCCACCTCCGGGGGGGTGGGGGCTAGCAATCAGCCCCAGCATTTT
.,TRBV4-1,TRBJ2-3,.,CASSQLHGSSTDTQYF,TGCGCCAGCAGCCAATTGCACGGTTCTAGCACAGATACGCAGTATTTT
.,TRBV4-1,TRBJ2-7,TRBD2,CASSQVTSGAYEQYF,TGCGCCAGCAGCCAAGTGACTAGCGGGGCCTACGAGCAGTACTTC